Listed below are T cell receptor beta chains from one sample, sequenced in a study of cytomegalovirus exposure and HLA in healthy donors. The method was immunoSEQ multiplex PCR; TCRdb's version includes in-frame clones alone and lacks a portion of them. Of roughly 80,000 clones listed, about 68% are singletons. The sample was PBMCs. The receptors stem from a woman aged 45-59 years in good health and CMV-seropositive. Each CDR3 is given with its conserved first and last residue. The order of the fields is clone size, J gene, V gene, D gene, CDR3 protein, CDR3 DNA. D genes are given only for firm matches. Size tells how often a clone was seen (once, few, many) or the class of an expanded clone, and some rows leave it out.

clone size: .; J gene: TRBJ1-1; V gene: TRBV11-2; D gene: .; CDR3 protein: CASSYSGAHEAFF; CDR3 DNA: TGTGCCAGCAGCTACTCAGGGGCCCATGAAGCTTTCTTT
clone size: .; J gene: TRBJ2-3; V gene: TRBV14; D gene: .; CDR3 protein: CASSQDRSRTDTQYF; CDR3 DNA: TGTGCCAGCAGCCAAGATCGGTCCAGGACAGATACGCAGTATTTT
clone size: once; J gene: TRBJ1-2; V gene: TRBV7-9; D gene: .; CDR3 protein: CASSLGSGNGYTF; CDR3 DNA: TGTGCCAGCAGCTTAGGGTCGGGGAATGGCTACACCTTC
clone size: .; J gene: TRBJ2-7; V gene: TRBV5-1; D gene: TRBD1; CDR3 protein: CASSLRTGYDEQYF; CDR3 DNA: TGCGCCAGCAGCCTCCGGACAGGGTACGACGAGCAGTACTTC
clone size: .; J gene: TRBJ2-6; V gene: TRBV15; D gene: .; CDR3 protein: CATTRRWGGAGANVLTF; CDR3 DNA: TGTGCCACCACCAGGCGCTGGGGGGGGGCCGGGGCCAACGTCCTGACTTTC
clone size: .; J gene: TRBJ1-2; V gene: TRBV20-1; D gene: .; CDR3 protein: CGLGQHYGYTF; CDR3 DNA: TGCGGCCTAGGACAGCACTATGGCTACACCTTC
clone size: .; J gene: TRBJ1-1; V gene: TRBV18; D gene: .; CDR3 protein: CASSPSGGPTEAFF; CDR3 DNA: TGTGCCAGCTCACCAAGTGGGGGCCCCACTGAAGCTTTCTTT
clone size: .; J gene: TRBJ2-5; V gene: TRBV7-3; D gene: TRBD1; CDR3 protein: CASSLRQGHQETQYF; CDR3 DNA: TGTGCCAGCAGCTTAAGACAGGGACATCAAGAGACCCAGTACTTC
clone size: once; J gene: TRBJ1-4; V gene: TRBV7-9; D gene: .; CDR3 protein: CASSLLQGREKLFF; CDR3 DNA: TGTGCCAGCAGCTTATTACAGGGTCGTGAAAAACTGTTTTTT
clone size: .; J gene: TRBJ1-5; V gene: TRBV18; D gene: TRBD1; CDR3 protein: CASSLLQGPDQPQHF; CDR3 DNA: TGTGCCAGCTCACTATTACAGGGGCCGGATCAGCCCCAGCATTTT
clone size: .; J gene: TRBJ1-5; V gene: TRBV6-5; D gene: .; CDR3 protein: CASRFDRYSNQPQHF; CDR3 DNA: TGTGCCAGCAGGTTCGACAGATATAGCAATCAGCCCCAGCATTTT
clone size: .; J gene: TRBJ1-2; V gene: TRBV9; D gene: .; CDR3 protein: CASSVGIADSPYGYTF; CDR3 DNA: TGTGCCAGCAGCGTAGGGATCGCGGACAGTCCCTATGGCTACACCTTC
clone size: .; J gene: TRBJ2-5; V gene: TRBV4-1; D gene: TRBD1; CDR3 protein: CASSQDSGGWETQYF; CDR3 DNA: TGCGCCAGCAGCCAAGATTCAGGGGGCTGGGAGACCCAGTACTTC
clone size: few; J gene: TRBJ1-1; V gene: TRBV27; D gene: TRBD1; CDR3 protein: CASSWTGKGDTEAFF; CDR3 DNA: TGTGCCAGCTCCTGGACAGGCAAGGGGGACACTGAAGCTTTCTTT
clone size: .; J gene: TRBJ1-3; V gene: TRBV5-1; D gene: .; CDR3 protein: CASRAETGNTIYF; CDR3 DNA: TGCGCCAGCAGGGCGGAGACTGGAAACACCATATATTTT
clone size: .; J gene: TRBJ1-6; V gene: TRBV27; D gene: .; CDR3 protein: CASRTGFGYSPLHF; CDR3 DNA: TGTGCCAGCAGAACAGGGTTCGGGTATTCACCCCTCCACTTT
clone size: .; J gene: TRBJ2-5; V gene: TRBV9; D gene: TRBD1; CDR3 protein: CASSLTYRGETQYF; CDR3 DNA: TGTGCCAGCAGCCTCACCTACAGGGGAGAGACCCAGTACTTC
clone size: .; J gene: TRBJ2-7; V gene: TRBV5-6; D gene: .; CDR3 protein: CASSLGGYEQYF; CDR3 DNA: TGTGCCAGCAGCTTGGGAGGGTACGAGCAGTACTTC
clone size: .; J gene: TRBJ1-6; V gene: TRBV5-8; D gene: .; CDR3 protein: CATRGWGRRMKSSYNSPLHF; CDR3 DNA: TGTGCCACACGGGGGTGGGGTAGAAGAATGAAGAGCTCCTATAATTCACCCCTCCACTTT
clone size: .; J gene: TRBJ2-5; V gene: TRBV7-2; D gene: TRBD2; CDR3 protein: CASSPTSGGAGETQYF; CDR3 DNA: TGTGCCAGCAGCCCAACTAGCGGGGGGGCAGGAGAGACCCAGTACTTC
clone size: .; J gene: TRBJ2-7; V gene: TRBV27; D gene: .; CDR3 protein: CASSLLGGMVYEQYF; CDR3 DNA: TGTGCCAGCAGTTTACTTGGGGGCATGGTATACGAGCAGTACTTC
clone size: .; J gene: TRBJ2-1; V gene: TRBV4-1; D gene: .; CDR3 protein: CASSHYSQSSYNEQFF; CDR3 DNA: TGCGCCAGCAGCCACTACAGCCAAAGCTCCTACAATGAGCAGTTCTTC
clone size: .; J gene: TRBJ1-4; V gene: TRBV7-9; D gene: TRBD1; CDR3 protein: CASSSGQGISEKLFF; CDR3 DNA: TGTGCCAGCAGCTCGGGACAGGGTATCAGTGAAAAACTGTTTTTT
clone size: .; J gene: TRBJ1-2; V gene: TRBV28; D gene: .; CDR3 protein: CASSLRRVYGYTF; CDR3 DNA: TGTGCCAGCAGTTTACGCAGGGTGTATGGCTACACCTTC
clone size: .; J gene: TRBJ1-5; V gene: TRBV9; D gene: .; CDR3 protein: CASSVAGGLEQPQHF; CDR3 DNA: TGTGCCAGCAGCGTAGCTGGAGGGCTGGAACAGCCCCAGCATTTT
clone size: .; J gene: TRBJ1-5; V gene: TRBV2; D gene: TRBD1; CDR3 protein: CASSGTGDYQPQHF; CDR3 DNA: TGTGCCAGCAGTGGTACAGGGGATTATCAGCCCCAGCATTTT
clone size: few; J gene: TRBJ2-2; V gene: TRBV4-1; D gene: TRBD1; CDR3 protein: CASSQYTGGTGELFF; CDR3 DNA: TGCGCCAGCAGCCAATATACAGGGGGTACCGGGGAGCTGTTTTTT
clone size: .; J gene: TRBJ1-3; V gene: TRBV6-1; D gene: .; CDR3 protein: CASSGVTSGNTIYF; CDR3 DNA: TGTGCCAGCAGTGGCGTCACCTCTGGAAACACCATATATTTT
clone size: .; J gene: TRBJ1-5; V gene: TRBV19; D gene: .; CDR3 protein: CASSIGGFGQPQHF; CDR3 DNA: TGTGCCAGTAGTATCGGGGGGTTCGGGCAGCCCCAGCATTTT
clone size: few; J gene: TRBJ2-5; V gene: TRBV9; D gene: .; CDR3 protein: CASSVGSMLETQYF; CDR3 DNA: TGTGCCAGCAGCGTAGGAAGCATGTTGGAGACCCAGTACTTC
clone size: .; J gene: TRBJ1-6; V gene: TRBV19; D gene: .; CDR3 protein: CASVSRPEYSPLHF; CDR3 DNA: TGTGCCAGTGTGAGCAGGCCCGAATATTCACCCCTCCACTTT
clone size: .; J gene: TRBJ2-3; V gene: TRBV15; D gene: TRBD2; CDR3 protein: CATSRDQGGGAQDTQYF; CDR3 DNA: TGTGCCACCAGCAGAGATCAAGGCGGGGGGGCCCAAGATACGCAGTATTTT
clone size: .; J gene: TRBJ1-3; V gene: TRBV9; D gene: .; CDR3 protein: CASSVSGAHGNTIYF; CDR3 DNA: TGTGCCAGCAGCGTGTCAGGGGCACATGGAAACACCATATATTTT
clone size: .; J gene: TRBJ2-7; V gene: TRBV13; D gene: TRBD1; CDR3 protein: CASRGQGYEQYF; CDR3 DNA: TGTGCCAGCAGAGGACAGGGCTACGAGCAGTACTTC
clone size: .; J gene: TRBJ1-2; V gene: TRBV9; D gene: TRBD1; CDR3 protein: CASSVAGQGYGYTF; CDR3 DNA: TGTGCCAGCAGCGTAGCAGGACAGGGCTATGGCTACACCTTC
clone size: .; J gene: TRBJ1-1; V gene: TRBV7-6; D gene: .; CDR3 protein: CASSVGGQATEAFF; CDR3 DNA: TGTGCCAGCAGCGTGGGGGGGCAGGCCACTGAAGCTTTCTTT
clone size: once; J gene: TRBJ2-1; V gene: TRBV2; D gene: TRBD1; CDR3 protein: CASIETGMGNEQFF; CDR3 DNA: TGTGCCAGCATCGAGACAGGGATGGGGAATGAGCAGTTCTTC
clone size: .; J gene: TRBJ2-1; V gene: TRBV28; D gene: TRBD1; CDR3 protein: CASSSGTGEVNEQFF; CDR3 DNA: TGTGCCAGCAGCAGCGGGACAGGGGAGGTCAATGAGCAGTTCTTC
clone size: few; J gene: TRBJ2-3; V gene: TRBV9; D gene: .; CDR3 protein: CASSPRVAGLPDTQYF; CDR3 DNA: TGTGCCAGCAGCCCCCGTGTGGCGGGCCTGCCAGATACGCAGTATTTT
clone size: .; J gene: TRBJ1-5; V gene: TRBV19; D gene: TRBD1; CDR3 protein: CASSPRTGGSNMQPQHF; CDR3 DNA: TGTGCCAGTAGCCCGAGGACAGGGGGATCGAACATGCAGCCCCAGCATTTT
clone size: few; J gene: TRBJ2-3; V gene: TRBV18; D gene: TRBD2; CDR3 protein: CASSLAGGLTDTQYF; CDR3 DNA: TGTGCCAGCTCCTTAGCGGGGGGACTCACAGATACGCAGTATTTT
clone size: .; J gene: TRBJ1-1; V gene: TRBV19; D gene: .; CDR3 protein: CASTRASNTEAFF; CDR3 DNA: TGTGCCAGTACCAGGGCTTCGAACACTGAAGCTTTCTTT
clone size: .; J gene: TRBJ1-1; V gene: TRBV7-3; D gene: .; CDR3 protein: CASSPSVRRGSTEAFF; CDR3 DNA: TGTGCCAGCAGCCCCAGTGTCCGGCGGGGGAGCACTGAAGCTTTCTTT
clone size: .; J gene: TRBJ1-2; V gene: TRBV5-1; D gene: .; CDR3 protein: CASSSTDYGYTF; CDR3 DNA: TGCGCCAGCAGCTCGACAGATTATGGCTACACCTTC
clone size: .; J gene: TRBJ1-2; V gene: TRBV6-1; D gene: .; CDR3 protein: CAARLQGGYTF; CDR3 DNA: TGTGCCGCACGGCTACAGGGCGGCTACACCTTC
clone size: .; J gene: TRBJ1-2; V gene: TRBV6-5; D gene: TRBD1; CDR3 protein: CASSLGQFYGYTF; CDR3 DNA: TGTGCCAGCAGTTTGGGACAGTTCTATGGCTACACCTTC
clone size: .; J gene: TRBJ2-2; V gene: TRBV5-6; D gene: TRBD1; CDR3 protein: CASSTGTANTGELFF; CDR3 DNA: TGTGCCAGCAGCACCGGGACAGCGAACACCGGGGAGCTGTTTTTT
clone size: .; J gene: TRBJ1-5; V gene: TRBV5-1; D gene: .; CDR3 protein: CASSLGRRKREPQHF; CDR3 DNA: TGCGCCAGCAGCTTGGGACGGCGAAAGAGGGAGCCCCAGCATTTT
clone size: .; J gene: TRBJ2-1; V gene: TRBV5-3; D gene: TRBD1; CDR3 protein: CARSWDSFFLRGDEQFF; CDR3 DNA: TGTGCCAGAAGCTGGGACAGTTTTTTTCTTAGGGGTGATGAGCAGTTCTTC
clone size: .; J gene: TRBJ2-3; V gene: TRBV10-1; D gene: TRBD1; CDR3 protein: CASSYQGAGTQYF; CDR3 DNA: TGCGCCAGCAGTTATCAGGGGGCGGGCACGCAGTATTTT
clone size: .; J gene: TRBJ1-1; V gene: TRBV19; D gene: TRBD1; CDR3 protein: CASSATGTTEAFF; CDR3 DNA: TGTGCCAGTAGTGCGACAGGGACCACTGAAGCTTTCTTT
clone size: few; J gene: TRBJ2-2; V gene: TRBV9; D gene: TRBD2; CDR3 protein: CASSVELAGGTGELFF; CDR3 DNA: TGTGCCAGCAGCGTAGAACTAGCGGGGGGAACCGGGGAGCTGTTTTTT
clone size: few; J gene: TRBJ1-2; V gene: TRBV7-9; D gene: TRBD1; CDR3 protein: CASSWTGGGRYGYTF; CDR3 DNA: TGTGCCAGCAGCTGGACAGGGGGTGGACGGTATGGCTACACCTTC